A selection of T cell receptor beta chains follows, all from one sample in a study of early T cells in non-severe SARS-CoV-2 infection. Each CDR3 protein is one row after TCRdb ran MiXCR on the 5' RACE reads. The sample records around 66,000 distinct CDR3 sequences, around 5.7% being singletons. Source: whole blood, taken at baseline. The receptors here all came from an adult who was a healthcare worker with PCR-confirmed SARS-CoV-2 infection or an uninfected control (not recorded which). The CDR3 runs from the conserved cysteine through the conserved F or W. Each record gives: J gene, D gene, V gene, clone size, CDR3 DNA, CDR3 protein. D genes are given only for firm matches. Size is stated for part of the rows, as once, few or many counts, or as a class when the clone is expanded.

J gene: TRBJ2-7
D gene: TRBD2
V gene: TRBV5-1
clone size: many
CDR3 DNA: TGCGCCAGCAGCCCTAGCGGGAGTTACGAGCAGTACTTC
CDR3 protein: CASSPSGSYEQYF

J gene: TRBJ2-1
D gene: .
V gene: TRBV5-1
clone size: many
CDR3 DNA: TGCGCCAGCAGCTTTAACATGGGCAATGAGCAGTTCTTC
CDR3 protein: CASSFNMGNEQFF

J gene: TRBJ2-7
D gene: TRBD1
V gene: TRBV20-1
clone size: .
CDR3 DNA: TGCAGTGCCGCGGGACAGGGGATTCTCACTAAGGTCGAGCAGTACTTC
CDR3 protein: CSAAGQGILTKVEQYF

J gene: TRBJ1-2
D gene: .
V gene: TRBV30
clone size: many
CDR3 DNA: TGTGCCTGGAGTAAAGGGACGGATAACTATGGCTACACCTTC
CDR3 protein: CAWSKGTDNYGYTF

J gene: TRBJ2-5
D gene: .
V gene: TRBV29-1
clone size: .
CDR3 DNA: TGCAGCGTTGGTAAGGGACAAGAGACCCAGTACTTC
CDR3 protein: CSVGKGQETQYF

J gene: TRBJ1-2
D gene: TRBD1
V gene: TRBV29-1
clone size: .
CDR3 DNA: TGCAGCGTTGAAGCGGGACAGGCCATGTTATATGGCTACACCTTC
CDR3 protein: CSVEAGQAMLYGYTF

J gene: TRBJ2-2
D gene: .
V gene: TRBV28
clone size: few
CDR3 DNA: TGTGCCAGCAGTTTATGGGGTGGGAACCCGAACACCGGGGAGCTGTTTTTT
CDR3 protein: CASSLWGGNPNTGELFF

J gene: TRBJ1-6
D gene: TRBD1
V gene: TRBV28
clone size: many
CDR3 DNA: TGTGCCAGCACCCCAGCGGGGACAGCGAATTCACCCCTCCACTTT
CDR3 protein: CASTPAGTANSPLHF

J gene: TRBJ2-7
D gene: .
V gene: TRBV7-2
clone size: many
CDR3 DNA: TGTGCCAGCAGCTTACCCCCCGGCGAGCAGTACTTC
CDR3 protein: CASSLPPGEQYF

J gene: TRBJ1-3
D gene: .
V gene: TRBV18
clone size: many
CDR3 DNA: TGTGCCAGCTCACCCGGCATCACCGGGGCCCGAAACACCATATATTTT
CDR3 protein: CASSPGITGARNTIYF

J gene: TRBJ2-7
D gene: .
V gene: TRBV24-1
clone size: many
CDR3 DNA: TGTGCCACCTCCACAATTTCCGACGAGCAGTACTTC
CDR3 protein: CATSTISDEQYF

J gene: TRBJ2-1
D gene: .
V gene: TRBV29-1
clone size: few
CDR3 DNA: TGCAGCGTTTCAGGGTCTCCCGGCCTCTACAATGAGCAGTTCTTC
CDR3 protein: CSVSGSPGLYNEQFF

J gene: TRBJ1-5
D gene: .
V gene: TRBV28
clone size: many
CDR3 DNA: TGTGCCAGCAGTTTATGGCCCAGGGAAGGTCAGCCCCAGCATTTT
CDR3 protein: CASSLWPREGQPQHF

J gene: TRBJ2-1
D gene: .
V gene: TRBV9
clone size: many
CDR3 DNA: TGTGCCAGCAGCGTAGGAGGCGCCAGCTCCTACAATGAGCAGTTCTTC
CDR3 protein: CASSVGGASSYNEQFF

J gene: TRBJ2-7
D gene: .
V gene: TRBV19
clone size: many
CDR3 DNA: TGTGCCAGTAGTAACTCAAGGACTACGCCTACGTTGGAGCAGTACTTC
CDR3 protein: CASSNSRTTPTLEQYF

J gene: TRBJ1-1
D gene: .
V gene: TRBV6-5
clone size: .
CDR3 DNA: TGTGCCAGCAGGCTGAGTCAGAAGAACACTGAAGCTTTCTTT
CDR3 protein: CASRLSQKNTEAFF

J gene: TRBJ2-1
D gene: .
V gene: TRBV20-1
clone size: .
CDR3 DNA: TGCAGTGCTAGAGTGCCCAGCGCCTACAATGAGCAGTTCTTC
CDR3 protein: CSARVPSAYNEQFF

J gene: TRBJ2-6
D gene: TRBD1
V gene: TRBV7-8
clone size: many
CDR3 DNA: TGTGCCAGCAGCCTAGCAGGGGGTGGTGGGGCCAACGTCCTGACTTTC
CDR3 protein: CASSLAGGGGANVLTF

J gene: TRBJ2-2
D gene: .
V gene: TRBV5-1
clone size: many
CDR3 DNA: TGCGCCAGCAGCTCGGGGGCGACAGGGTTTGCCGGGGAGCTGTTTTTT
CDR3 protein: CASSSGATGFAGELFF

J gene: TRBJ2-7
D gene: TRBD1
V gene: TRBV18
clone size: many
CDR3 DNA: TGTGCCAGCTCACCAGGACAGGAGTACGAGCAGTACTTC
CDR3 protein: CASSPGQEYEQYF

J gene: TRBJ1-1
D gene: .
V gene: TRBV10-3
clone size: many
CDR3 DNA: TGTGCCATCAGTGAGTCGCGAGGGGGTGAAGCTTTCTTT
CDR3 protein: CAISESRGGEAFF

J gene: TRBJ2-7
D gene: .
V gene: TRBV12-3/TRBV12-4
clone size: many
CDR3 DNA: TGTGCCAGCAGTAGAGGGACGGTAAGCTCCTACGAGCAGTACTTC
CDR3 protein: CASSRGTVSSYEQYF

J gene: TRBJ1-2
D gene: .
V gene: TRBV6-2/TRBV6-3
clone size: few
CDR3 DNA: TGTGCCAGCAGTTACGGGGCGCTTAGCTATGGCTACACCTTC
CDR3 protein: CASSYGALSYGYTF

J gene: TRBJ2-7
D gene: TRBD2
V gene: TRBV3-1
clone size: .
CDR3 DNA: TGTGCCAGCACGTCGTTGGCGGGAGGGACCTCCTACGAGCAGTACTTC
CDR3 protein: CASTSLAGGTSYEQYF

J gene: TRBJ1-5
D gene: .
V gene: TRBV6-2/TRBV6-3
clone size: few
CDR3 DNA: TGTGCCAGCAGCCTTCCAGGCCAGCCCCAGCATTTT
CDR3 protein: CASSLPGQPQHF

J gene: TRBJ1-5
D gene: TRBD1
V gene: TRBV19
clone size: few
CDR3 DNA: TGTGCCAGTAGTCCTTATATGACAGGGGCCAATCAGCCCCAGCATTTT
CDR3 protein: CASSPYMTGANQPQHF

J gene: TRBJ2-7
D gene: TRBD2
V gene: TRBV7-9
clone size: .
CDR3 DNA: TGTGCCAGCAGCGAAGGGACTAGCGTCCCAGAGCAGTACTTC
CDR3 protein: CASSEGTSVPEQYF

J gene: TRBJ1-2
D gene: TRBD1
V gene: TRBV28
clone size: .
CDR3 DNA: TGTGCCAGCAGTTTTGGACAGGAGGCTGGCTACACCTTC
CDR3 protein: CASSFGQEAGYTF

J gene: TRBJ2-1
D gene: .
V gene: TRBV7-9
clone size: many
CDR3 DNA: TGTGCCAGCAGCACGGACTCCAATGAGCAGTTCTTC
CDR3 protein: CASSTDSNEQFF

J gene: TRBJ2-5
D gene: .
V gene: TRBV5-1
clone size: many
CDR3 DNA: TGCGCCAGCAGCTCCGGACAGGGAGGGTTGGAGACCCAGTACTTC
CDR3 protein: CASSSGQGGLETQYF

J gene: TRBJ2-3
D gene: .
V gene: TRBV2
clone size: .
CDR3 DNA: TGTGCCAGCAGTGAAGCGCGGCTCTTGAATACGCAGTATTTT
CDR3 protein: CASSEARLLNTQYF

J gene: TRBJ2-1
D gene: .
V gene: TRBV2
clone size: few
CDR3 DNA: TGTGCCAGCACCCCCCGGGACTCGTACAATGAGCAGTTCTTC
CDR3 protein: CASTPRDSYNEQFF

J gene: TRBJ1-1
D gene: .
V gene: TRBV18
clone size: many
CDR3 DNA: TGTGCCAGCTCACCCCCAGGGCAGGCGACTGAAGCTTTCTTT
CDR3 protein: CASSPPGQATEAFF

J gene: TRBJ1-6
D gene: .
V gene: TRBV19
clone size: many
CDR3 DNA: TGTGCCAGTACCCCGACTCCTATGAAGAATTCACCCCTCCACTTT
CDR3 protein: CASTPTPMKNSPLHF

J gene: TRBJ2-1
D gene: TRBD2
V gene: TRBV7-9
clone size: many
CDR3 DNA: TGTGCCAGCAGCCCCACTAGCGGGAGTGACAATGAGCAGTTCTTC
CDR3 protein: CASSPTSGSDNEQFF

J gene: TRBJ2-1
D gene: TRBD1
V gene: TRBV5-1
clone size: .
CDR3 DNA: TGCGCCAGCAGCCCGGGACAGTCTAACAATGAGCAGTTCTTC
CDR3 protein: CASSPGQSNNEQFF

J gene: TRBJ1-2
D gene: .
V gene: TRBV18
clone size: many
CDR3 DNA: TGTGCCAGCTCACCGGGGGCAGCTAACTATGGCTACACCTTC
CDR3 protein: CASSPGAANYGYTF

J gene: TRBJ1-2
D gene: TRBD1
V gene: TRBV4-1
clone size: many
CDR3 DNA: TGCGCCAGCAGACGAATAGGGACAGGGGAAATGAAAGGCTACACCTTC
CDR3 protein: CASRRIGTGEMKGYTF

J gene: TRBJ2-7
D gene: TRBD1
V gene: TRBV7-2
clone size: many
CDR3 DNA: TGTGCCAGCAGCTTAGCGGGTAGGGGGCGATCCTACGAGCAGTACTTC
CDR3 protein: CASSLAGRGRSYEQYF

J gene: TRBJ2-5
D gene: TRBD2
V gene: TRBV7-6
clone size: many
CDR3 DNA: TGTGCCAGCAGTGACGATGGACTAGCGGGGTCCCAAGAGACCCAGTACTTC
CDR3 protein: CASSDDGLAGSQETQYF

J gene: TRBJ1-6
D gene: .
V gene: TRBV6-1
clone size: .
CDR3 DNA: TGTGCCAGCACAGAGAGGGGGGGCGGCTCCTATAATTCACCCCTCCACTTT
CDR3 protein: CASTERGGGSYNSPLHF

J gene: TRBJ1-6
D gene: .
V gene: TRBV25-1
clone size: many
CDR3 DNA: TGTGCCAGCAGTGTCAGGGGCCTCTCACCCCTCCACTTT
CDR3 protein: CASSVRGLSPLHF

J gene: TRBJ1-1
D gene: .
V gene: TRBV6-1
clone size: many
CDR3 DNA: TGTGCCAGCAGGACGGCCGAGAACACTGAAGCTTTCTTT
CDR3 protein: CASRTAENTEAFF

J gene: TRBJ2-1
D gene: .
V gene: TRBV28
clone size: many
CDR3 DNA: TGTGCCAGCAGACGGGACGGGAGCGGCAATGAGCAGTTCTTC
CDR3 protein: CASRRDGSGNEQFF

J gene: TRBJ2-2
D gene: TRBD2
V gene: TRBV5-1
clone size: many
CDR3 DNA: TGCGCCAGCAGCTTGGATTCAGCGGGAGGCCGGGAGCTGTTTTTT
CDR3 protein: CASSLDSAGGRELFF

J gene: TRBJ2-3
D gene: .
V gene: TRBV29-1
clone size: few
CDR3 DNA: TGCAGCGTTCGAGTCCCGTTAGGGAGAAATACGCAGTATTTT
CDR3 protein: CSVRVPLGRNTQYF

J gene: TRBJ1-1
D gene: TRBD1
V gene: TRBV27
clone size: .
CDR3 DNA: TGTGCCAACAAACCGGGACAGGGGAACACTGAAGCTTTCTTT
CDR3 protein: CANKPGQGNTEAFF

J gene: TRBJ2-1
D gene: .
V gene: TRBV6-2/TRBV6-3
clone size: many
CDR3 DNA: TGTGCCAGCAACTCCGGAGGGGGGCAGTTCTTC
CDR3 protein: CASNSGGGQFF

J gene: TRBJ1-6
D gene: .
V gene: TRBV28
clone size: .
CDR3 DNA: TGTGCCACCACGGATTTGACAGGCCCCTCCTATAATTCACCCCTCCACTTT
CDR3 protein: CATTDLTGPSYNSPLHF

J gene: TRBJ2-3
D gene: .
V gene: TRBV20-1
clone size: few
CDR3 DNA: TGCAGTGCTAGTTTAAGAGGGGGGCCTAGGAGCACAGATACGCAGTATTTT
CDR3 protein: CSASLRGGPRSTDTQYF

J gene: TRBJ2-1
D gene: .
V gene: TRBV3-1
clone size: .
CDR3 DNA: TGTGCCAGCAGCCAAGTCGGCGGGACCCACAATGAGCAGTTCTTC
CDR3 protein: CASSQVGGTHNEQFF

J gene: TRBJ2-4
D gene: TRBD1
V gene: TRBV28
clone size: .
CDR3 DNA: TGTGCCAGCAGTGTCCTCCGGGGACAGGGTGGCATTCAGTACTTC
CDR3 protein: CASSVLRGQGGIQYF

J gene: TRBJ2-5
D gene: TRBD1
V gene: TRBV24-1
clone size: many
CDR3 DNA: TGTGCCACCAGTGCCGCCGGGACAGGGCGCCAAGAGACCCAGTACTTC
CDR3 protein: CATSAAGTGRQETQYF

J gene: TRBJ2-1
D gene: .
V gene: TRBV11-2
clone size: .
CDR3 DNA: TGTGCCAGCAGCTTCAGCGATGAGCAGTTCTTC
CDR3 protein: CASSFSDEQFF

J gene: TRBJ2-3
D gene: TRBD2
V gene: TRBV2
clone size: .
CDR3 DNA: TGTGCCAGCACTCGGAGTAGCGGGGCCCCCACAGATACGCAGTATTTT
CDR3 protein: CASTRSSGAPTDTQYF